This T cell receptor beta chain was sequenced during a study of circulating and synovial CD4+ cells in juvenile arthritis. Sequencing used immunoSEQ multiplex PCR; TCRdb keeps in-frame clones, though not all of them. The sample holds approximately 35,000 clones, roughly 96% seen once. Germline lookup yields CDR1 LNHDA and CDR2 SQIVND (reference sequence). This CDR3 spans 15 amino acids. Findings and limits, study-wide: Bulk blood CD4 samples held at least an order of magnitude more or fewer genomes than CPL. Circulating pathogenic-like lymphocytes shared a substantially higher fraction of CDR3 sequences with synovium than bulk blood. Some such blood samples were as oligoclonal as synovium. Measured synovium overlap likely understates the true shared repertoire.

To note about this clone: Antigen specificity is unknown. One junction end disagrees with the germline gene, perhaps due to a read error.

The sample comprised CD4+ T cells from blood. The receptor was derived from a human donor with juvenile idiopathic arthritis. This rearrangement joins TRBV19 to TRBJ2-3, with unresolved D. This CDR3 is CASSGSAPHTYTQYF. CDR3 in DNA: TGTGCCAGTAGCGGCAGCGCACCACACACATATACGCAGTATTTT.